This T cell receptor beta chain appears in the sequencing data of a study of shared clonotypes between healthy human individuals. Whole-study context: Three CD4 naive, three CD4 memory, two CD8 naive and one CD8 memory plate were used per donor. Findings of the study overall: Donor clonotype sharing was expected to depend on sequencing depth.

The length of the CDR3 is 15 residues. The V and J ends lost 4 bases and 7 bases, in that order; junction bases with no gene match: 9. Germline V gene data show CDR1 as MDHEN and CDR2 as SYDVKM. Every donor, a Caucasian adult, lived in Nashville, Tennessee. CCR7-negative CD45RA+ TemRA cells were combined with CD45RO+ cells to form CD8 memory. This table comes from immunoSEQ multiplex PCR, and its TCRdb copy is limited to in-frame clones, with some not included. The sample lists approximately 100,000 clones, 67% seen once, with approximately 24% in the top ten. Turning to this clone: Its antigen is still unknown.

What was sequenced was memory CD8+ T cells sorted from blood. Specified subset: CD45RO+ cells pooled with CCR7-negative TemRA cells. The clonotype was recovered from a woman in her twenties or thirties in good health. The chain carries TRBV28 and TRBJ1-2; TRBD1 matches 10 bases. As DNA, the CDR3 is TGTGCCAGCAGTTACGTGAGACAGGGGGCCTCTGGCTACACCTTC. Encoded protein: CASSYVRQGASGYTF.